This T cell receptor beta chain was profiled in a study of T-cell memory formation after mild COVID-19. This CDR3 has 13 residues. CDR1 is SGHTA and CDR2 is FQGNSA in the germline V gene. V was shortened by 3 bases and J by 7 bases, with 12 bases between the two germline ends. TCRdb fed the 5' RACE reads into MiXCR, producing one record per CDR3 protein. The table includes about 350,000 distinct CDR3 sequences, around 13% detected once. This rearrangement joins TRBV7-2 to TRBJ1-2; weak D call: TRBD1 (6 bases). The sequence came from a man aged 18-30 years who had mild COVID-19 (a few samples of this study predate the infection). Cell type and time point are not known. Sample: PBMCs or a T cell subset sorted from them (not recorded which). The CDR3 loop is CASSLQGLAGYTF. CDR3 DNA: TGTGCCAGCAGCTTGCAGGGGTTAGCTGGCTACACCTTC.